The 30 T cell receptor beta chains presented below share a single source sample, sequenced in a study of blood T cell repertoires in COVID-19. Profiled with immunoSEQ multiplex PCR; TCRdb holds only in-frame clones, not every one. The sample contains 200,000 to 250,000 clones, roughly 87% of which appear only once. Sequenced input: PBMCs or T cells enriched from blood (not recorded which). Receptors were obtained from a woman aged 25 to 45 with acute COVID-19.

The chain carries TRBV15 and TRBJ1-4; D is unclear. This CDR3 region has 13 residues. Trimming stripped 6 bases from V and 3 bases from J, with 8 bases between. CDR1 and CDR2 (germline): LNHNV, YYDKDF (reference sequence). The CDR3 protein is CATSRQANEKLFF. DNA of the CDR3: TGTGCCACCAGTCGACAAGCTAATGAAAAACTGTTTTTT.

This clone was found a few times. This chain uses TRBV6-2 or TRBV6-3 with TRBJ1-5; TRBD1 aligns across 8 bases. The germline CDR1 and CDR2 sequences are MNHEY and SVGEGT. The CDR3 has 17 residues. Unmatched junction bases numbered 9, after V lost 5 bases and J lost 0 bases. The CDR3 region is CASSQTAGGYSNQPQHF. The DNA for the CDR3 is TGTGCCAGCAGTCAAACCGCAGGGGGCTATAGCAATCAGCCCCAGCATTTT.

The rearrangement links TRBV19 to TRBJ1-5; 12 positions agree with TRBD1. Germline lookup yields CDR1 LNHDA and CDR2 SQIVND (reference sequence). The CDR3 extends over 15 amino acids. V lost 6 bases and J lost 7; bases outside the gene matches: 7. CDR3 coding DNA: TGTGCCAGTAGCGGGACAGGGGGCGCCGGGCAGCCCCAGCATTTT. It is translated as CASSGTGGAGQPQHF. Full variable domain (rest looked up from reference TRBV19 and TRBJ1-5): DGGITQSPKYLFRKEGQNVTLSCEQNLNHDAMYWYRQDPGQGLRLIYYSQIVNDFQKGDIAEGYSVSREKKESFPLTVTSAQKNPTAFYLCASSGTGGAGQPQHFGDGTRLSIL.

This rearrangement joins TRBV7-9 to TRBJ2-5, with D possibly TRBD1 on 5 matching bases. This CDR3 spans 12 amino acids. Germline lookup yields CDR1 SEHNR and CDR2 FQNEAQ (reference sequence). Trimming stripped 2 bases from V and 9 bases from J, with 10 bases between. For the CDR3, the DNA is TGTGCCAGCAGCTTAAGCAGGGCGCCCCAGTACTTC. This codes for CASSLSRAPQYF.

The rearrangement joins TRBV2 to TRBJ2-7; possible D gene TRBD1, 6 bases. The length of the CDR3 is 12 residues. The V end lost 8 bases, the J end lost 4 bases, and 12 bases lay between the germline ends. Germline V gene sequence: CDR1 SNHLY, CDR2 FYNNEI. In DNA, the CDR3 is TGTGCCAGCCGGGACATAAAATACGAGCAGTACTTC. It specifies CASRDIKYEQYF. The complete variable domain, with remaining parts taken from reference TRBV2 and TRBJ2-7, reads EPEVTQTPSHQVTQMGQEVILRCVPISNHLYFYWYRQILGQKVEFLVSFYNNEISEKSEIFDDQFSVERPDGSNFTLKIRSTKLEDSAMYFCASRDIKYEQYFGPGTRLTVT.

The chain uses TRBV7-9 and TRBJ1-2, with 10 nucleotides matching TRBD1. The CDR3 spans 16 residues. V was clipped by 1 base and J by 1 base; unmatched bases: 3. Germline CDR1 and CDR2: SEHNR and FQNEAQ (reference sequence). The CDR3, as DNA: TGTGCCAGCAGCTTAGGGGGACAGGGGATTAACTATGGCTACACCTTC. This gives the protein CASSLGGQGINYGYTF.

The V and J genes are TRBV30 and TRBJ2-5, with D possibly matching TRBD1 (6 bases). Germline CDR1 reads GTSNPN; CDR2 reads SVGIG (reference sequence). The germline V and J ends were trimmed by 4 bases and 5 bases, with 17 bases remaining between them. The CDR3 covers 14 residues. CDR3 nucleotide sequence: TGTGCCTGGACGTTAGAACAGGGCGGGGAGACCCAGTACTTC. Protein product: CAWTLEQGGETQYF.

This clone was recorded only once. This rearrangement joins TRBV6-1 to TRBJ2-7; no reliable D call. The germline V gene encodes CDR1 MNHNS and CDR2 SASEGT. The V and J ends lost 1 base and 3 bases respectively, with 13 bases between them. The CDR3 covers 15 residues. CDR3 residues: CASSEGLLNSYEQYF. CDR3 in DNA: TGTGCCAGCAGTGAAGGCCTTCTTAACAGCTACGAGCAGTACTTC.

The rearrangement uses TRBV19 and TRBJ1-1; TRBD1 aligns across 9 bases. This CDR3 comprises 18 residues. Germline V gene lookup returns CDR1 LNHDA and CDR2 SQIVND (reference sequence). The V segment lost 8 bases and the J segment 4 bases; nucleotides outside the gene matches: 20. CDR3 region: CASRYPGTGMGAGTEAFF. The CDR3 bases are TGTGCCAGTCGATACCCCGGGACAGGGATGGGGGCTGGCACTGAAGCTTTCTTT.

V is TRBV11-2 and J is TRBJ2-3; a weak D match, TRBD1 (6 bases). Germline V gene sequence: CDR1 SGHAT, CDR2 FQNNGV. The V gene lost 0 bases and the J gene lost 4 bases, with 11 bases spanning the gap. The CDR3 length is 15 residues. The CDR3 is CASSLEGAGADTQYF. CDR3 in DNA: TGTGCCAGCAGCTTAGAGGGGGCAGGGGCAGATACGCAGTATTTT.

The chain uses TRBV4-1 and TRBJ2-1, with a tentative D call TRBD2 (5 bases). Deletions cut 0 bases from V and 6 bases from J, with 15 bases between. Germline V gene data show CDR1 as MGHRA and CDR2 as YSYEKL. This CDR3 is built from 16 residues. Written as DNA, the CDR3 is TGCGCCAGCAGCCAAGAGTGGGAGCGCCCCCTCAATGAGCAGTTCTTC. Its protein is CASSQEWERPLNEQFF.

The CDR3 is CASSVGTTGGTDTQYF. For the CDR3, the DNA is TGTGCCAGCAGCGTAGGTACGACTGGGGGGACAGATACGCAGTATTTT. The chain recombines TRBV9 with TRBJ2-3; D might be TRBD2 (6 bases). Per the germline V gene, CDR1 is SGDLS and CDR2 is YYNGEE. V was trimmed by 0 bases and J by 3 bases, leaving 14 bases between them. The CDR3 is 16 amino acids.

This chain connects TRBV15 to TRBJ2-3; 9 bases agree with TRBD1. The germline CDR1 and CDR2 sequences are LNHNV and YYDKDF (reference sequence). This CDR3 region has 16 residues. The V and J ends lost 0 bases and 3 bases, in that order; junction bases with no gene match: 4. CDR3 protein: CATSRDPGQGTDTQYF. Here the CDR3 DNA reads TGTGCCACCAGCAGAGATCCGGGACAGGGTACAGATACGCAGTATTTT.

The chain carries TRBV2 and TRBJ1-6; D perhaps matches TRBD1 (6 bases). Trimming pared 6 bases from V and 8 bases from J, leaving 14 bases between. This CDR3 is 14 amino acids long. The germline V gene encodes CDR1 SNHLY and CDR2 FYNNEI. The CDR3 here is CASRGRTVDSPLHF. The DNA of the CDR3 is TGTGCCAGCAGGGGACGGACAGTTGATTCACCCCTCCACTTT.

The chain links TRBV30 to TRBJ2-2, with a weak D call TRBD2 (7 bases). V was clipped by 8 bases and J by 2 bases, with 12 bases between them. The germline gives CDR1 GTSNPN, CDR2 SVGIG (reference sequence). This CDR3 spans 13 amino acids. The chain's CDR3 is CAGGGSNTGELFF. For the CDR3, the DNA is TGTGCCGGGGGGGGCAGTAACACCGGGGAGCTGTTTTTT.

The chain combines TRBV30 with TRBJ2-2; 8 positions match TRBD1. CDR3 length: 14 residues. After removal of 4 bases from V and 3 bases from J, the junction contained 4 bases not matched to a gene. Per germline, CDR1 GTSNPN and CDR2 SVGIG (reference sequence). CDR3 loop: CAWNRGWDTGELFF. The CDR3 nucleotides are TGTGCCTGGAACAGGGGGTGGGACACCGGGGAGCTGTTTTTT.

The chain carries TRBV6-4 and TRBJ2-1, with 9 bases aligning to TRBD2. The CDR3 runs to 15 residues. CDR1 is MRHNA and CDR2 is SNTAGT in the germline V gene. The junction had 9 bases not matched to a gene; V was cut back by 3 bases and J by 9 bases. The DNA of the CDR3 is TGTGCCAGCAGTGAGGGCGGGGGGGGCGTCACTGAGCAGTTCTTC. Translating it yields CASSEGGGGVTEQFF.

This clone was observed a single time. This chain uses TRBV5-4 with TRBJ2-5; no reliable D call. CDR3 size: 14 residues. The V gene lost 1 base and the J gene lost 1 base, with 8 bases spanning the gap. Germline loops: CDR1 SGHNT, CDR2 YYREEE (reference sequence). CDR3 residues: CASSLFQRQETQYF. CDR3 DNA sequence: TGTGCCAGCAGCTTGTTCCAGCGCCAAGAGACCCAGTACTTC.

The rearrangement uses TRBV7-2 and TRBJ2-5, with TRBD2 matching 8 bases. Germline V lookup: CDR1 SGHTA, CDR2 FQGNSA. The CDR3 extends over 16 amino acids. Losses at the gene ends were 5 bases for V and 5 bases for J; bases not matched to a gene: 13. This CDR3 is CASSPALRGRFETQYF. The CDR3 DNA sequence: TGTGCCAGCAGCCCCGCGTTGCGCGGGAGGTTCGAGACCCAGTACTTC.

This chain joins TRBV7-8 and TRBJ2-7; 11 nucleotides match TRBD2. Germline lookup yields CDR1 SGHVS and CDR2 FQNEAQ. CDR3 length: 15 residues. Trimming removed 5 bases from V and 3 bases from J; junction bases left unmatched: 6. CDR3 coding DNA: TGTGCCAGCAGCCCTATAGCGGGAGGGTACTACGAGCAGTACTTC. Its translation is CASSPIAGGYYEQYF.

CDR3 in amino acids: CASSQGNTEAFF. CDR3 bases: TGCGCCAGCAGTCAGGGAAACACTGAAGCTTTCTTT. The gene calls are TRBV4-1 and TRBJ1-1, with D possibly matching TRBD1 (5 bases). The CDR3 has 12 amino acids. Trimming left V 6 bases short and J 2 bases short, with 7 bases between. Germline V lookup: CDR1 MGHRA, CDR2 YSYEKL.

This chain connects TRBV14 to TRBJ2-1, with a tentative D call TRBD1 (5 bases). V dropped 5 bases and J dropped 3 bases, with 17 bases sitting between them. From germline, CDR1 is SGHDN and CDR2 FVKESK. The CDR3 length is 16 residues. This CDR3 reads CASSYSKGKYYNEQFF. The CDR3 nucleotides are TGTGCCAGCAGCTATTCAAAGGGGAAGTACTACAATGAGCAGTTCTTC.

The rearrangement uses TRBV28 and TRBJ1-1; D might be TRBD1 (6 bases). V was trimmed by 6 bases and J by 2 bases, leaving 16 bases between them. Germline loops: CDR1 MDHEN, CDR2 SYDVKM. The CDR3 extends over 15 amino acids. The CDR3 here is CASSLAGGTNTEAFF. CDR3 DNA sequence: TGTGCCAGCAGCCTCGCCGGGGGGACAAACACTGAAGCTTTCTTT.

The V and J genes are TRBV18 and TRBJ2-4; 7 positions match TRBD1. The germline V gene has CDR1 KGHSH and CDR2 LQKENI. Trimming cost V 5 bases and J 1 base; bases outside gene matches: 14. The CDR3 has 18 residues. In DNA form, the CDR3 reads TGTGCCAGCTCAGGGGGACAGACCCTCCTGATGGCCAAAAACATTCAGTACTTC. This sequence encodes CASSGGQTLLMAKNIQYF.

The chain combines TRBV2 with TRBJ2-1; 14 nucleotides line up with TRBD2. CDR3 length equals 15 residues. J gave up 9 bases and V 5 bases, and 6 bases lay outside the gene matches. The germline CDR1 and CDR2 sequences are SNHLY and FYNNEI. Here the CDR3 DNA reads TGTGCCAGCAGTCGACTAGCGGGAGGGATGGGTGAGCAGTTCTTC. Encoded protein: CASSRLAGGMGEQFF.

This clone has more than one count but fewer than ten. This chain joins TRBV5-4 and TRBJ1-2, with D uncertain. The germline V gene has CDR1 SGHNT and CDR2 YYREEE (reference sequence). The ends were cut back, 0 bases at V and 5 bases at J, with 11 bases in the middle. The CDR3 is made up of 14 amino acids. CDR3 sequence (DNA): TGTGCCAGCAGCTTGGCCGGTCAACCTTATGGCTACACCTTC. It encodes CASSLAGQPYGYTF.

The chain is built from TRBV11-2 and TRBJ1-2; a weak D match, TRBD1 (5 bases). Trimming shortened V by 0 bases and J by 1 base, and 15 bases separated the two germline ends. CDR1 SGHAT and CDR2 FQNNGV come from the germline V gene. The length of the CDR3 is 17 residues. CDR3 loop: CASSLDGWDSYNYGYTF. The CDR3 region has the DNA TGTGCCAGCAGCTTAGATGGGTGGGACTCTTATAACTATGGCTACACCTTC. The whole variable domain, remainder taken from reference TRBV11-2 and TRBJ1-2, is EAGVAQSPRYKIIEKRQSVAFWCNPISGHATLYWYQQILGQGPKLLIQFQNNGVVDDSQLPKDRFSAERLKGVDSTLKIQPAKLEDSAVYLCASSLDGWDSYNYGYTFGSGTRLTVV.

The CDR3 is CASSLGKSSAGEQYF. The CDR3 DNA sequence: TGCGCCAGCAGCTTGGGGAAGTCCTCGGCGGGCGAGCAGTACTTC. The genes are TRBV5-1 and TRBJ2-7, with D possibly being TRBD2 (5 bases). Germline values: CDR1 SGHRS, CDR2 YFSETQ. The length of the CDR3 is 15 residues. Trimming removed 0 bases at V and 6 bases at J, with 16 bases between.

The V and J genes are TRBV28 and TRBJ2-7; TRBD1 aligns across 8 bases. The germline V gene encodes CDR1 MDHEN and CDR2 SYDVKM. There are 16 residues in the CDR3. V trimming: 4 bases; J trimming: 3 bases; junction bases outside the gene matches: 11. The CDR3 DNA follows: TGTGCCAGCAGTTCCCTCATCCAGGGGGCAATCTACGAGCAGTACTTC. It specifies CASSSLIQGAIYEQYF.

The CDR3 DNA sequence: TGTGCCAGCAGCTTAGGAGGGCTGGATGAAAAACTGTTTTTT. Translated, it gives CASSLGGLDEKLFF. This sequence joins TRBV7-2 and TRBJ1-4; D is undetermined. CDR3 length: 14 amino acids. The germline V gene encodes CDR1 SGHTA and CDR2 FQGNSA. V shed 1 base and J shed 6 bases, with 9 bases lying between them.